The clone carrying this T cell receptor (beta chain) has only one observation. The antigen is unknown. Sequence at one end of the junction differs from germline and may be a read error. Sample-barcoded 5' priming and a J-beta primer mix drove a second PCR of roughly 6 to 12 cycles. Every cDNA molecule carried a tag from a template-switch adaptor bearing 12 random nucleotides. Sequencing yielded, for each sample, at least 3 million paired-end reads carrying CDR3. TCRdb reanalysed the 5' RACE reads using MiXCR and keeps one entry per CDR3 protein. This sample has approximately 1.5 million distinct CDR3 sequences, with roughly 43% found just once. With each sample, at least 5 micrograms of total RNA were extracted. CDR1 and CDR2 from the germline V gene are SNHLY and FYNNEI. The CDR3 loop spans 17 amino acids. The data derive from a study of blood T cells in healthy people across ages. Study results and limitations: There were more naive CD4+ cells and higher diversity in long-lived donors than in aged donors.

The source is a woman aged 18-29 years in good health. Source material: blood. The rearrangement links TRBV2 to TRBJ2-1; the match to TRBD2 covers 13 bases. CDR3 in DNA: TGTACCAGCAGTGAAGCCGGACTAGCGGGGGCCGACAATGAGCAGTTCTTC. Encoded protein: CTSSEAGLAGADNEQFF.